The table lists the clone carrying this TCR beta chain with many counts. No antigen is known for it. This sample stems from a study of regulatory T cells in long-lasting Graves disease. Overall study results and limits: The study found TRBV28, TRBJ1-2 and TRBJ2-5 favored in persistent disease. Newly diagnosed patients had higher TCR diversity than persistent Graves' patients did.

The time point is: newly diagnosed GD, antithyroid drugs for less than 3 months. The TCR library was made from RNA extracted from PBMCs. This CDR3 is 14 amino acids long. Germline V gives CDR1 SEHNR, CDR2 FQNEAQ (reference sequence). Trimming took 0 bases from V and 4 from J, leaving 6 bases between them. With iRepertoire HTBI primers and Arm-PCR of CDR3 regions, TCR beta libraries were built. In the original analysis: About 62 TRBV and some 14 TRBJ segments were identified across samples. TCRdb independently ran MiXCR on the multiplex PCR reads; one entry per CDR3 protein. The V and J calls were not made by the authors but by TCRdb's processing. Here the sample spans 620,000 or so distinct CDR3 sequences, under 20% being singletons. These data were likewise used in another study, on T cells in Graves' hyperthyroidism and ophthalmopathy. In that study: The study used the HTBI primer set for a first-round RT-PCR of the TCR CDR3.

The receptor's source is a woman younger than 45 with Graves disease. The sample in question was peripheral blood mononuclear cells (PBMCs), obtained at new diagnosis, from a patient treated with antithyroid drugs. This chain uses TRBV7-9 with TRBJ2-2; D perhaps matches TRBD2 (6 bases). CDR3 residues: CASSLAGGTGELFF. The CDR3 DNA sequence: TGTGCCAGCAGCTTAGCGGGAGGCACCGGGGAGCTGTTTTTT.